Below are 24 T cell receptor beta chains sequenced from a single sample in a study of T cell responses to AZD1222 COVID-19 vaccine. Sequenced by immunoSEQ multiplex PCR; TCRdb stores in-frame clones only, minus some. The data hold approximately 85,000 clones, with 70% to 90% observed a single time. The sequences come from peripheral blood, collected on day 0 of AZD1222 vaccination. Receptors were obtained from an adult in good health.

The chain employs TRBV10-3 and TRBJ1-5; D possibly corresponds to TRBD1 (5 bases). This CDR3 has 13 amino acids. V was trimmed by 10 bases and J by 6 bases, leaving 16 bases between them. Germline CDR1 and CDR2: ENHRY and SYGVKD. The DNA of the CDR3 is TGTGCCACCCAAGGGGAGTCTGTTCAGCCCCAGCATTTT. It yields the protein CATQGESVQPQHF.

The rearrangement links TRBV27 to TRBJ1-2; 10 bases are shared with TRBD1. This CDR3 contains 13 residues. Germline lookup yields CDR1 MNHEY and CDR2 SMNVEV (reference sequence). Unmatched junction bases numbered 5, after V lost 5 bases and J lost 8 bases. The CDR3 nucleotides are TGTGCCAGCAGTCCAGGGACAGGGGCCGGCTACACCTTC. This encodes CASSPGTGAGYTF.

This clone appeared a single time. This sample includes further DNA sequences coding for the same CDR3. The V and J genes are TRBV18 and TRBJ1-1; D unclear. The germline V gene encodes CDR1 KGHSH and CDR2 LQKENI. This CDR3 comprises 14 residues. V was cut by 1 base and J by 2 bases, with 8 bases left in between. CDR3: CASSPLAGNTEAFF. CDR3 nucleotide sequence: TGTGCCAGCTCACCACTGGCAGGAAACACTGAAGCTTTCTTT.

The chain recombines TRBV18 with TRBJ1-2; TRBD1 agrees at 9 bases. The CDR3 is made up of 17 amino acids. Germline trimming cut 3 bases from V and 7 bases from J; bases unmatched to any gene: 15. The V gene's germline CDR1 is KGHSH and CDR2 LQKENI. Here the CDR3 reads CASSPNRGTQGALGYTF. The DNA for the CDR3 is TGTGCCAGCTCACCCAATAGGGGGACACAGGGGGCGCTTGGCTACACCTTC.

This chain links TRBV9 with TRBJ2-7, with TRBD1 identical over 10 bases. The CDR3 spans 18 residues. V lost 0 bases to trimming and J lost 4 bases; unmatched junction nucleotides: 13. Germline V CDR1 and CDR2: SGDLS, YYNGEE. The CDR3 reads CASSVAPMRQGASYEQYF. The CDR3 nucleotides read TGTGCCAGCAGCGTAGCCCCAATGAGACAGGGGGCAAGTTACGAGCAGTACTTC.

Only a few counts were recorded for this clone. DNA of the CDR3: TGTGCCATCAGTGAGAGGGGGCGAGATGGAAACACCATATATTTT. This sequence encodes CAISERGRDGNTIYF. V is TRBV10-3 and J is TRBJ1-3; the match to TRBD1 covers 7 bases. CDR3 length equals 15 residues. V trimming: 2 bases; J trimming: 3 bases; junction bases outside the gene matches: 4. Germline CDR1 ENHRY, CDR2 SYGVKD.

The chain recombines TRBV5-1 with TRBJ1-4; D is uncertain. The CDR3 covers 14 residues. The V end was cut by 0 bases, the J end by 5 bases, with 8 bases between. The germline V gene has CDR1 SGHRS and CDR2 YFSETQ. Here the CDR3 reads CASSLGGLNEKLFF. The CDR3 nucleotides are TGCGCCAGCAGCTTGGGAGGGTTAAATGAAAAACTGTTTTTT.

V gene TRBV5-1 combines with J gene TRBJ1-4; no reliable D call. CDR1 is SGHRS and CDR2 is YFSETQ in the germline V gene. The ends were cut back, 2 bases at V and 4 bases at J, with 9 bases in the middle. The CDR3 loop spans 14 amino acids. The DNA of the CDR3 is TGCGCCAGCAGCTTATGGGCTGATAATGAAAAACTGTTTTTT. Translating gives CASSLWADNEKLFF.

V usage is TRBV5-5 and J usage is TRBJ2-7; D unclear. Trimming pared 2 bases from V and 4 bases from J, leaving 10 bases between. CDR1 SGHKS and CDR2 YYEKEE come from the germline V gene (reference sequence). This CDR3 has 13 residues. The CDR3: CASSLGQIYEQYF. DNA of the CDR3: TGTGCCAGCAGCTTAGGGCAGATTTACGAGCAGTACTTC.

This chain joins TRBV7-3 and TRBJ2-2; 7 nucleotides match TRBD1. Germline loops: CDR1 SGHTA, CDR2 FQGTGA. This CDR3 has 15 residues. The V and J ends lost 3 bases and 3 bases, in that order; junction bases with no gene match: 4. In nucleotides, the CDR3 is TGTGCCAGCAGCTTGGGCCAGGGGGACACCGGGGAGCTGTTTTTT. This encodes CASSLGQGDTGELFF.

The chain combines TRBV6-1 with TRBJ1-3; no clear D. Trimming shortened V by 4 bases and J by 4 bases, and 17 bases separated the two germline ends. This CDR3 spans 16 amino acids. Germline V gene data show CDR1 as MNHNS and CDR2 as SASEGT. CDR3 amino acids: CASSASQSISGNTIYF. The DNA of the CDR3 is TGTGCCAGCAGTGCGTCACAGTCTATCTCGGGAAACACCATATATTTT.

This chain connects TRBV5-5 to TRBJ1-5; D unresolved. This CDR3 region has 16 residues. V gave up 3 bases and J gave up 2 bases, with 15 bases separating them. CDR1 and CDR2 from the germline V gene are SGHKS and YYEKEE (reference sequence). The CDR3 region has the DNA TGTGCCAGCAGCTCCCGCGGATCATTGGGCAATCAGCCCCAGCATTTT. Translating gives CASSSRGSLGNQPQHF.

The table lists this clone with a count of one. This sequence joins TRBV7-2 and TRBJ1-2; D is perhaps TRBD1 (6 bases). The V end lost 1 base, the J end lost 2 bases, and 11 bases lay between the germline ends. The CDR3 runs 15 residues. The germline V gene encodes CDR1 SGHTA and CDR2 FQGNSA. The CDR3 here is CASSLDAGGNYGYTF. DNA for the CDR3: TGTGCCAGCAGCTTAGATGCGGGGGGCAACTATGGCTACACCTTC.

The rearrangement joins TRBV28 to TRBJ1-5; possibly TRBD1 for D (5 bases). CDR1 and CDR2 (germline): MDHEN, SYDVKM. There are 16 residues in the CDR3. Trimming stripped 6 bases from V and 5 bases from J, with 20 bases between. DNA for the CDR3: TGTGCCAGCAGCTCTCCCGGGACGGGGATCGATCAGCCCCAGCATTTT. This gives the protein CASSSPGTGIDQPQHF.

The V and J genes are TRBV1 and TRBJ2-1; the table's D call of TRBD2 was not tested on the DNA. TRBV1 is a pseudogene. There are 20 residues in the CDR3. For the CDR3, the DNA is TGCACCAGCAGCCAAGATCGGGAAAGGCGGGGCTTGCAAGGTTACAATGAGCAGTTCTTC. Translating it yields CTSSQDRERRGLQGYNEQFF.

This clone was detected once. V is TRBV7-6 and J is TRBJ2-7; weak D call: TRBD2 (5 bases). CDR1 SGHVS and CDR2 FNYEAQ come from the germline V gene. The CDR3 spans 15 residues. V lost 5 bases and J lost 5, with 19 bases in between. CDR3 bases: TGTGCCAGCAGCGCTAAGGCGGGCTCGGTCGACGAGCAGTACTTC. Translation gives CASSAKAGSVDEQYF.

The rearrangement uses TRBV28 and TRBJ1-2; 11 positions match TRBD1. The CDR3 spans 15 residues. Germline CDR1 is MDHEN and CDR2 is SYDVKM. The trim removed 6 bases at V and 5 bases at J, leaving 8 bases unmatched. The CDR3 bases are TGTGCCAGCAGCCCTCCGGGACAGGGGGGGTATGGCTACACCTTC. Translated: CASSPPGQGGYGYTF.

The J gene is TRBJ2-4, the V gene TRBV6-2 or TRBV6-3, with D possibly TRBD2 on 6 matching bases. The CDR3 runs 14 residues. The germline V gene encodes CDR1 MNHEY and CDR2 SVGEGT. V was shortened by 4 bases and J by 8 bases, with 15 bases between the two germline ends. For the CDR3, the DNA is TGTGCCAGCAGTTCGGAGGGCCCGCAGGACATTCAGTACTTC. Protein: CASSSEGPQDIQYF.

There are a few counts of this clone. The chain has TRBV5-1 and TRBJ2-4; 12 positions match TRBD1. Germline lookup yields CDR1 SGHRS and CDR2 YFSETQ. V lost 6 bases and J lost 6; bases outside the gene matches: 16. There are 18 residues in the CDR3. The CDR3 DNA reads TGCGCCAGCAAAAACCCCGGGACAGGGGGCGTGGGGTCAAACATTCAGTACTTC. Its translation is CASKNPGTGGVGSNIQYF.

The V call is TRBV7-3, the J call TRBJ2-5, with 9 bases lining up with TRBD1. The V gene end was trimmed by 3 bases and the J gene end by 3 bases; junction bases not matched to a gene: 2. CDR1 and CDR2 (germline): SGHTA, FQGTGA. The CDR3 runs to 14 residues. CDR3 sequence reads: CASSFGTGKETQYF. The CDR3 coding sequence is TGTGCCAGCAGCTTCGGGACAGGGAAAGAGACCCAGTACTTC.

The chain joins TRBV5-1 to TRBJ2-2, with unresolved D. The V and J ends lost 1 base and 2 bases respectively, with 6 bases between them. The CDR3 spans 14 residues. Germline V CDR1 and CDR2: SGHRS, YFSETQ. CDR3 in amino acids: CASSLYRNTGELFF. CDR3 bases: TGCGCCAGCAGCTTGTACAGAAACACCGGGGAGCTGTTTTTT. Together with reference TRBV5-1 and TRBJ2-2, the CDR3 gives the full variable domain: KAGVTQTPRYLIKTRGQQVTLSCSPISGHRSVSWYQQTPGQGLQFLFEYFSETQRNKGNFPGRFSGRQFSNSRSEMNVSTLELGDSALYLCASSLYRNTGELFFGEGSRLTVL.

The chain combines TRBV28 with TRBJ1-5, with 10 bases lining up with TRBD1. Per the germline V gene, CDR1 is MDHEN and CDR2 is SYDVKM. Trimming at V came to 7 bases and at J to 2 bases, leaving 5 bases not matched to a gene. This CDR3 contains 15 residues. CDR3 nucleotides: TGTGCCAGCATATTAGGGACAGGGGGCAATCAGCCCCAGCATTTT. It encodes CASILGTGGNQPQHF.

The V and J genes are TRBV30 and TRBJ1-2; TRBD1 matches 9 bases. This CDR3 comprises 13 residues. Trimming removed 5 bases from V and 7 bases from J; junction bases left unmatched: 8. Germline V gene lookup returns CDR1 GTSNPN and CDR2 SVGIG (reference sequence). Here the CDR3 DNA reads TGTGCCTGGGTGGGACAGGGAGTAGGTGGCTACACCTTC. Encoded protein: CAWVGQGVGGYTF.

This clone was recorded once. V and J are TRBV7-4 and TRBJ2-7, with D unclear. V was shortened by 4 bases and J by 3 bases, with 19 bases between the two germline ends. The CDR3 has 16 amino acids. CDR1 and CDR2 (germline): SGHVT, SQSDAQ. The chain's CDR3 is CASSCHITGPFYEQYF. The CDR3 nucleotides are TGTGCCAGCAGCTGCCATATTACGGGCCCTTTCTACGAGCAGTACTTC.